This TCR beta chain came from a study of blood T cell repertoires in COVID-19. Looking at the study overall: Material from acute and convalescent COVID-19 was sourced from the United States, Italy and Spain. In each case, the material was cDNA or gDNA derived from T cells, B-cell-depleted T cells, or PBMCs.

Individuals aged about 18 to 100 years were recruited from about two dozen US areas. Symptom resolution, clearance, or two negative PCRs marked the recovered donors of Cohort 3. Data came from immunoSEQ multiplex PCR; TCRdb stores just in-frame clones and leaves some out. This sample has approximately 230,000 clones, with 65% to 90% found just once. This clone was counted ten times or more. The CDR3 spans 14 residues. Germline loops: CDR1 LNHDA, CDR2 SQIVND (reference sequence). V was trimmed by 2 bases and J by 7 bases, leaving 9 bases between them. Sample: PBMCs or T cells enriched from blood (not recorded which). The rearrangement links TRBV19 to TRBJ1-6; possibly TRBD1 for D (5 bases). The TCR was taken from a man in his forties who had recovered from COVID-19. Here the CDR3 reads CASSIQGTNSPLHF. The CDR3, as DNA: TGTGCCAGTAGTATACAGGGAACAAATTCACCCCTCCACTTT.